Listed below are T cell receptor beta chains from one sample, sequenced in a study of CD8 T cells in ankylosing spondylitis. TCRdb analysed the 5' RACE reads with MiXCR anew, one entry per CDR3 protein. The sample yields approximately 290,000 distinct CDR3 sequences, less than 25% seen once. What was sequenced was blood, either unsorted or a sorted T cell fraction (not recorded which). Receptors were obtained from a female donor with ankylosing spondylitis or in good health (not recorded which). Each CDR3 is given with its conserved first and last residue. A D gene is named only where the DNA matches it firmly. Rows give clone size only sometimes, using once, few, many, or a class for an expanded clone.

J gene: TRBJ2-1; clone size: once; V gene: TRBV7-2; D gene: NA; CDR3 protein: CASSRPTGTPLNEQFF; CDR3 DNA: TGTGCCAGCAGCCGCCCCACCGGGACACCATTAAATGAGCAGTTCTTC
J gene: TRBJ2-3; clone size: NA; V gene: TRBV6-2/TRBV6-3; D gene: NA; CDR3 protein: CASSYSYDSTDTQYF; CDR3 DNA: TGTGCCAGCAGTTACTCCTATGACAGCACAGATACGCAGTATTTT
J gene: TRBJ1-2; clone size: NA; V gene: TRBV12-2; D gene: NA; CDR3 protein: CASHHDGRMLDYGYTF; CDR3 DNA: TGTGCAAGTCACCACGACGGCCGAATGCTCGACTATGGCTACACCTTC
J gene: TRBJ1-3; clone size: many; V gene: TRBV6-1; D gene: NA; CDR3 protein: CASRPYGGNTIYF; CDR3 DNA: TGTGCCAGCAGGCCTTATGGGGGAAACACCATATATTTT
J gene: TRBJ2-3; clone size: few; V gene: TRBV28; D gene: NA; CDR3 protein: CASRGTGVYTQYF; CDR3 DNA: TGTGCCAGCCGGGGGACGGGAGTATATACGCAGTATTTT
J gene: TRBJ2-7; clone size: NA; V gene: TRBV6-4; D gene: NA; CDR3 protein: CAIIYEQYF; CDR3 DNA: TGTGCCATCATCTACGAGCAGTACTTC
J gene: TRBJ1-5; clone size: many; V gene: TRBV10-3; D gene: TRBD1; CDR3 protein: CAIRGQGASNQPQHF; CDR3 DNA: TGTGCCATCAGGGGACAGGGGGCAAGCAATCAGCCCCAGCATTTT
J gene: TRBJ2-2; clone size: few; V gene: TRBV7-9; D gene: TRBD2; CDR3 protein: CASSARLAGDGELFF; CDR3 DNA: TGTGCCAGCAGCGCCCGACTAGCGGGGGACGGGGAGCTGTTTTTT
J gene: TRBJ1-6; clone size: few; V gene: TRBV9; D gene: NA; CDR3 protein: CASSVGMDSPLHF; CDR3 DNA: TGTGCCAGCAGCGTAGGGATGGATTCACCCCTCCACTTT
J gene: TRBJ2-1; clone size: few; V gene: TRBV4-3; D gene: NA; CDR3 protein: CASSQRASYNEQFF; CDR3 DNA: TGCGCCAGCAGCCAAAGGGCCAGCTACAATGAGCAGTTCTTC
J gene: TRBJ2-7; clone size: few; V gene: TRBV21-1; D gene: NA; CDR3 protein: CASSKSSGRLYF; CDR3 DNA: TGTGCCAGCAGCAAGTCTAGCGGGAGGCTGTACTTC
J gene: TRBJ1-3; clone size: NA; V gene: TRBV7-2; D gene: NA; CDR3 protein: CASSLDPVVSGNTIYF; CDR3 DNA: TGTGCCAGCAGCTTAGACCCAGTAGTCTCTGGAAACACCATATATTTT
J gene: TRBJ2-1; clone size: many; V gene: TRBV5-6; D gene: NA; CDR3 protein: CASSHVEGHKNEQFF; CDR3 DNA: TGTGCCAGCAGCCATGTAGAGGGGCACAAAAATGAGCAGTTCTTC
J gene: TRBJ1-1; clone size: few; V gene: TRBV5-1; D gene: NA; CDR3 protein: CASSLLDTSLNTEAFF; CDR3 DNA: TGCGCCAGCAGCTTGTTAGACACCAGCTTGAACACTGAAGCTTTCTTT
J gene: TRBJ2-3; clone size: once; V gene: TRBV7-2; D gene: TRBD2; CDR3 protein: CASSSSSQGGETQWYF; CDR3 DNA: TGTGCCAGCAGCTCTTCTTCGCAGGGAGGGGAAACGCAGTGGTATTTT
J gene: TRBJ2-6; clone size: few; V gene: TRBV7-9; D gene: NA; CDR3 protein: CASSLPVLNWANVLTF; CDR3 DNA: TGTGCCAGCAGCTTACCAGTCCTTAATTGGGCCAACGTCCTGACTTTC